The rows below give T cell receptor beta chains drawn from one sample of a study of T cells in Graves' hyperthyroidism and ophthalmopathy. MiXCR, applied by TCRdb to the multiplex PCR reads, yields one record per CDR3 protein. This table holds over 700,000 distinct CDR3 sequences, 35% to 40% found once. Specimen: blood. All receptors come from a man between 18 and 35 years old with Graves' hyperthyroidism. Both conserved end residues are part of each CDR3. A D gene is named only where the DNA matches it firmly. Rows give clone size only sometimes, using once, few, many, or a class for an expanded clone.

CDR3aa,CDR3nt,abundance,d_gene,j_gene,v_gene
CASSFAGAMNTEAFF,TGTGCCAGCAGCTTCGCGGGGGCGATGAACACTGAAGCTTTCTTT,NA,NA,TRBJ1-1,TRBV7-9
CASSLAVTYEQYF,TGTGCCAGCAGCTTAGCCGTGACCTACGAGCAGTACTTC,NA,NA,TRBJ2-7,TRBV7-9
CASTEGRDNYGYTF,TGTGCCAGTACTGAGGGCAGGGACAACTATGGCTACACCTTC,few,NA,TRBJ1-2,TRBV19
CASSFGQGKTGELFF,TGTGCCAGCAGCTTTGGACAGGGAAAAACCGGGGAGCTGTTTTTT,few,TRBD1,TRBJ2-2,TRBV11-2
CASRQLARETQYF,TGCGCCAGCAGACAACTAGCTCGGGAGACCCAGTACTTC,NA,NA,TRBJ2-5,TRBV9
CASNKDANTEAFF,TGTGCCAGCAATAAGGACGCGAACACTGAAGCTTTCTTT,NA,NA,TRBJ1-1,TRBV4-2
CASSLKDPARSYNSPLHF,TGTGCCAGCAGTTTAAAGGATCCTGCGCGCTCCTATAATTCACCCCTCCACTTT,NA,NA,TRBJ1-6,TRBV12-3/TRBV12-4
CASTTLGQGGTGELFF,TGTGCCAGCACCACCCTCGGCCAGGGGGGCACCGGGGAGCTGTTTTTT,once,NA,TRBJ2-2,TRBV5-4
CASSPWTGNALEQYF,TGTGCCAGCAGCCCCTGGACAGGGAATGCGCTCGAGCAGTACTTC,few,TRBD1,TRBJ2-7,TRBV7-9
CASSSGQGETGANVLTF,NA,NA,NA,TRBJ2-6,TRBV27